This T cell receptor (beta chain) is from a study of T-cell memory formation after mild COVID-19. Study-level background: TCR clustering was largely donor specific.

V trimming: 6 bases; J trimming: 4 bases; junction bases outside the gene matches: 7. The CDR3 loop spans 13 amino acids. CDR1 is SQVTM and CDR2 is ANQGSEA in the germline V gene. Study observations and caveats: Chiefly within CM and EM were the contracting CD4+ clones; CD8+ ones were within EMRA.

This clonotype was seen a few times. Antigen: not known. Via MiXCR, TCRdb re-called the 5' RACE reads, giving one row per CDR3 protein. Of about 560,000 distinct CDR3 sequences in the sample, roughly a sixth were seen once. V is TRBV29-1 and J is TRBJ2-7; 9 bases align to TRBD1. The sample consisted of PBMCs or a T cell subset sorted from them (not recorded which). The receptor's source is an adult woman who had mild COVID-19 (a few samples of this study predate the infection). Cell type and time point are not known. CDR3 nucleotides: TGCAGCGTCGACAGGGGGTCCTCGTACGAGCAGTACTTC. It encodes CSVDRGSSYEQYF.